This T cell receptor beta chain was obtained from a study of beta chain features in type 1 diabetes. As for the study in general: The patient and healthy donor groups were comparable for age, gender and cell yields.

Comment on this clone: Antigen specificity is unknown.

Study-wide findings and caveats: Moderately but significantly shorter TCRB CDR3s were found in Type 1 diabetes patients in all four CD4+ subsets. Type 1 diabetes patients had fewer VDJ junction insertions and more deletions. Within patients, naive, central memory and Treg TCRB repertoires seemed more similar than within healthy donors.

Cell sorting via CD45RO/CCR7/CD25/CD127/CD95/CD27 was performed to obtain CD4+ naive, central memory, regulatory and stem cell-like memory cells. Germline lookup yields CDR1 GTSNPN and CDR2 SVGIG (reference sequence). The CDR3 sequence is 14 residues long. V was pared by 2 bases and J by 6 bases, with 11 bases between. The authors reverse transcribed all of the isolated RNA, so sequencing captured expressed TCRB transcripts. The assay was immunoSEQ multiplex PCR, and TCRdb's table has in-frame clones only and misses some. The top ten clones hold 1.3% of a sample with some 150,000 clones, more than 10% of them seen once.

Sequenced material: central memory CD4+ T cells from blood. V is TRBV30 and J is TRBJ1-6, with D possibly being TRBD1 (5 bases). The sequence came from a young man with type 1 diabetes. CDR3 DNA: TGTGCCTGGAGTCCCGGGACGGCTAATTCACCCCTCCACTTT. It encodes CAWSPGTANSPLHF.